These 6 T cell receptor beta chains originate from one sample sequenced in a study of T-cell memory formation after mild COVID-19. TCRdb redid the calling of the 5' RACE reads with MiXCR, one entry per CDR3 protein. Seen here are fewer than 500,000 distinct CDR3 sequences, 25% observed once, and the top ten hold 9.5% to 15%. The sequenced sample was PBMCs or a T cell subset sorted from them (not recorded which). All receptors come from an adult woman who had mild COVID-19 (a few samples of this study predate the infection). Cell type and time point are not known.

The chain uses TRBV30 and TRBJ1-3, with D possibly being TRBD1 (6 bases). The germline CDR1 and CDR2 sequences are GTSNPN and SVGIG (reference sequence). The CDR3 is made up of 15 amino acids. V gave up 4 bases and J gave up 0 bases, with 13 bases separating them. The CDR3 DNA sequence: TGTGCCTGGACCCAACAGGGACACTCTGGAAACACCATATATTTT. Amino acids: CAWTQQGHSGNTIYF.

Here the CDR3 DNA reads TGTGCCGGAGCAAAGAGCAGTCAAGAGACCCAGTACTTC. Its translation is CAGAKSSQETQYF. The rearrangement uses TRBV10-3 and TRBJ2-5; the D is unclear. Trimming shortened V by 11 bases and J by 2 bases, and 15 bases separated the two germline ends. The germline CDR1 and CDR2 sequences are ENHRY and SYGVKD. The length of the CDR3 is 13 residues.

The gene calls are TRBV7-6 and TRBJ2-1; D gene ambiguous. Germline CDR1 and CDR2: SGHVS and FNYEAQ. V gave up 8 bases and J gave up 0 bases, with 11 bases separating them. The CDR3 spans 14 residues. CDR3 coding DNA: TGTGCCAGCTTAAGCGTGGACTCCTACAATGAGCAGTTCTTC. This translates into CASLSVDSYNEQFF. The full variable domain, rest sourced from reference TRBV7-6 and TRBJ2-1, is GAGVSQSPRYKVTKRGQDVALRCDPISGHVSLYWYRQALGQGPEFLTYFNYEAQQDKSGLPNDRFSAERPEGSISTLTIQRTEQRDSAMYRCASLSVDSYNEQFFGPGTRLTVL.

This chain connects TRBV7-6 to TRBJ1-2; TRBD1 might be the D (6 bases). CDR1 is SGHVS, CDR2 FNYEAQ, per germline. CDR3 length: 16 amino acids. The V end lost 5 bases, the J end lost 7 bases, and 23 bases lay between the germline ends. CDR3 residues: CASSPRGGSGSPGYTF. Here the CDR3 DNA reads TGTGCCAGCAGCCCTAGGGGGGGCAGTGGGAGCCCTGGCTACACCTTC.

The sample holds a few counts of this clonotype. The chain joins TRBV10-3 to TRBJ2-2; unclear D gene. V shed 9 bases and J shed 2 bases, with 7 bases lying between them. The germline CDR1 and CDR2 sequences are ENHRY and SYGVKD. This CDR3 region has 12 residues. Here the CDR3 reads CAMAGNTGELFF. CDR3 nucleotides: TGTGCCATGGCAGGTAACACCGGGGAGCTGTTTTTT.

Here the CDR3 reads CASSLAVQGAHEQYF. CDR3 bases: TGTGCCAGCAGTTTAGCGGTACAGGGGGCCCACGAGCAGTACTTC. This chain connects TRBV12-3 or TRBV12-4 to TRBJ2-7; 9 bases agree with TRBD1. This CDR3 spans 15 amino acids. The trim removed 0 bases at V and 5 bases at J, leaving 5 bases unmatched.